The clone carrying this T cell receptor beta chain was observed many times. Time point here: newly diagnosed GD, antithyroid drugs for less than 3 months. There was RNA extracted from PBMCs, and the TCR library was made from it. Construction of TCR beta libraries relied on iRepertoire HTBI primers and on Arm-PCR targeting CDR3 regions. TCRdb ran MiXCR on the multiplex PCR reads and lists one entry per CDR3 protein. This table has 500,000 or so distinct CDR3 sequences, approximately 14% appearing once. These data are taken from a study of regulatory T cells in long-lasting Graves disease. CDR3 length: 15 amino acids. V was clipped by 4 bases and J by 0 bases, with 9 bases between them. Per the germline V gene, CDR1 is MNHEY and CDR2 is SMNVEV (reference sequence). This same sample was also taken into another study, of T cells in Graves' hyperthyroidism and ophthalmopathy.

The chain carries TRBV27 and TRBJ1-4; possible D gene TRBD1, 5 bases. The material was peripheral blood mononuclear cells (PBMCs), obtained at new diagnosis, from a patient treated with antithyroid drugs. The clonotype was recovered from a woman in her forties or fifties with Graves disease. The CDR3 nucleotides are TGTGCCAGCAGTTCGGGGGGTGCAACTAATGAAAAACTGTTTTTT. Protein product: CASSSGGATNEKLFF.